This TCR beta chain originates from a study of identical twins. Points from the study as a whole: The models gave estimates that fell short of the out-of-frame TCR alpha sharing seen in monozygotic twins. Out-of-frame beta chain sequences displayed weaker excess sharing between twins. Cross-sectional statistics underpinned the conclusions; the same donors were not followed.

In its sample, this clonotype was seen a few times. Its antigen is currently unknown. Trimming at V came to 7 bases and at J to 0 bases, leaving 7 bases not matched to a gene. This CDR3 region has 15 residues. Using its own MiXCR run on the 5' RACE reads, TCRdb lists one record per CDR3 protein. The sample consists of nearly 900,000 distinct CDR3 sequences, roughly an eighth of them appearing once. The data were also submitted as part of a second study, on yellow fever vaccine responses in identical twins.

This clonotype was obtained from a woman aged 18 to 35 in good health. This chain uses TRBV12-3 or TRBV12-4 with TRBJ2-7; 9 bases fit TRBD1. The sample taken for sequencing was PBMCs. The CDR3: CASKPQGAISYEQYF. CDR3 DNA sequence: TGTGCCAGCAAACCACAGGGGGCCATCTCCTACGAGCAGTACTTC.